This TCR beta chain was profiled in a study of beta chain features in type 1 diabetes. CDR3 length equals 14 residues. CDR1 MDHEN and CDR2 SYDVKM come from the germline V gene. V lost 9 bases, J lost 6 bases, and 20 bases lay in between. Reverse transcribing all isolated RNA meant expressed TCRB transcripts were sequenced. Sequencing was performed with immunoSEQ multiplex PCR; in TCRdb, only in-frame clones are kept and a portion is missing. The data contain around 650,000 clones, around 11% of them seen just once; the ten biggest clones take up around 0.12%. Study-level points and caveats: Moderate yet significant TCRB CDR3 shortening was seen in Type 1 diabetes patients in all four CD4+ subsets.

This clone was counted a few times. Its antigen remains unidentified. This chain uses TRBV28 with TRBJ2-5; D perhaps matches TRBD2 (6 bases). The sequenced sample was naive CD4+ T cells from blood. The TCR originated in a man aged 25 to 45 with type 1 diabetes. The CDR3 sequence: CASLTRAAGKTQYF. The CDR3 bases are TGTGCCAGTTTGACTAGAGCGGCAGGAAAGACCCAGTACTTC.